This entry describes one T cell receptor (beta chain). V lost 4 bases to trimming and J lost 0 bases; unmatched junction nucleotides: 8. Germline CDR1 MNHEY, CDR2 SMNVEV (reference sequence). This CDR3 comprises 16 residues. The entry originates in a study of shared T cell receptors in the human thymus. The data were produced by immunoSEQ multiplex PCR, yet TCRdb's version contains in-frame clones alone and is incomplete. The sample carries hundreds of thousands of clones, 80% to 90% recorded once. These data are also associated with another study on human thymus T cells. That paper adds: Overlap was high between thymic repertoires from unrelated individuals, as reported in related research.

This TCR was recovered from a boy less than two years old with a congenital heart defect. The V gene is TRBV27, the J gene TRBJ2-7; 8 nucleotides agree with TRBD1. Source material: thymocytes. CDR3 sequence (DNA): TGTGCCAGCAGTTCAGGTCAGGGGGCAGCCTCCTACGAGCAGTACTTC. It yields the protein CASSSGQGAASYEQYF.